This TCR beta chain emerged from a study of technical replicates of blood from a handful of donors. The germline gives CDR1 LGHNA, CDR2 YNFKEQ. The junction had 2 bases not matched to a gene; V was cut back by 1 base and J by 3 bases. CDR3 size: 15 residues. The data were produced by immunoSEQ multiplex PCR, yet TCRdb's version contains in-frame clones alone and is incomplete. The sample lists around 80,000 clones, roughly 98% occurring once. The sequenced sample was T cells isolated from PBMCs. The origin of this receptor is a human donor in good health. This chain uses TRBV4-2 with TRBJ2-5, with 10 bases matching TRBD2. For the CDR3, the DNA is TGTGCCAGCAGCCAAGGGACTAGCGGAAAAGAGACCCAGTACTTC. Its protein product is CASSQGTSGKETQYF.